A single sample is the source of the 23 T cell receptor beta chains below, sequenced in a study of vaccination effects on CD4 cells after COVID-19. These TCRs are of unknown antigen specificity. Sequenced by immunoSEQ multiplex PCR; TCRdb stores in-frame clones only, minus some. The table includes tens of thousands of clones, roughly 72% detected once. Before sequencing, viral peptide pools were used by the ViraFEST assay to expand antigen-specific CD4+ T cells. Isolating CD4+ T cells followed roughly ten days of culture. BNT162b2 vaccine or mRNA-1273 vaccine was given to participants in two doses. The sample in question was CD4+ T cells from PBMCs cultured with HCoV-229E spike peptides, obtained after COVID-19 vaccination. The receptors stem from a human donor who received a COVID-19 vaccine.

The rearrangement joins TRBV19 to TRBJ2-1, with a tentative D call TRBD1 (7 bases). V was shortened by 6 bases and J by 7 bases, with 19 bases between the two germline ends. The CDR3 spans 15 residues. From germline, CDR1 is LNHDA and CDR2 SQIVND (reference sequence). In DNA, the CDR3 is TGTGCCAGTAGCCAGCCTGGCAGGGGGAGGAATGAGCAGTTCTTC. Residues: CASSQPGRGRNEQFF.

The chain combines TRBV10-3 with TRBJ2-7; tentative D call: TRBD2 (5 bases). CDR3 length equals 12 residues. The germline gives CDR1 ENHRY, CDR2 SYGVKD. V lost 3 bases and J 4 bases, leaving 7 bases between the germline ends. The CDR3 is CAISDSGYEQYV. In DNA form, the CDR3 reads TGTGCCATCAGTGACAGCGGTTACGAGCAGTACGTC.

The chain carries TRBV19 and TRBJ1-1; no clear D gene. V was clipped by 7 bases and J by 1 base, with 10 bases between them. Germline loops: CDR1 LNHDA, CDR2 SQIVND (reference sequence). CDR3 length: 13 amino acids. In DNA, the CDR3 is TGTGCCAGTACGGAGACGAGGAACACTGAAGCTTTCTTT. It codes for CASTETRNTEAFF.

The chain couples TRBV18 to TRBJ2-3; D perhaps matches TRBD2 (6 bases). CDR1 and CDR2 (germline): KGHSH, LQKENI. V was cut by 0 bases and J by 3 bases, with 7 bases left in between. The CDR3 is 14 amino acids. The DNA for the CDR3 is TGTGCCAGCTCACCACCGGGGGGAACAGATACGCAGTATTTT. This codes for CASSPPGGTDTQYF.

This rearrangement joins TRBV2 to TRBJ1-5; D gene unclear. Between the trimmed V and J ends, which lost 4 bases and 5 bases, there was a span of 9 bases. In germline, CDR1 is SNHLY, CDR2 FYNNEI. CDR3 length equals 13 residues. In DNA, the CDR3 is TGTGCCAGCAGTGGGATGGAGGATCAGCCCCAGCATTTT. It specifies CASSGMEDQPQHF.

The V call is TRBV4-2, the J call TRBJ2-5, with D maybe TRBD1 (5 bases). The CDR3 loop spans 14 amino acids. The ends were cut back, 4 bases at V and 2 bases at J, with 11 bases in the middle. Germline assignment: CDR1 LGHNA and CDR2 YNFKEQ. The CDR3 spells CASSRKDKQETQYF. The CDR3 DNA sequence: TGTGCCAGCAGCCGGAAGGACAAACAAGAGACCCAGTACTTC.

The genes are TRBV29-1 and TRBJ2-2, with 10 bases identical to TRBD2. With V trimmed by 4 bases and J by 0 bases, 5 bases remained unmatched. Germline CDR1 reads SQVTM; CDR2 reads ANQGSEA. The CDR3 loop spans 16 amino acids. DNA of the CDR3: TGCAGCGTTGCGGGTAGCGGGGGGTCGAACACCGGGGAGCTGTTTTTT. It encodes CSVAGSGGSNTGELFF.

In DNA form, the CDR3 reads TGCAGCGTTGATCCGGGGTATGGCACTGAAGCTTTCTTT. This translates into CSVDPGYGTEAFF. The J gene is TRBJ1-1, the V gene TRBV29-1; D remains ambiguous. The CDR3 totals 13 residues. V was pared by 3 bases and J by 4 bases, with 12 bases between. Germline V CDR1 and CDR2: SQVTM, ANQGSEA.

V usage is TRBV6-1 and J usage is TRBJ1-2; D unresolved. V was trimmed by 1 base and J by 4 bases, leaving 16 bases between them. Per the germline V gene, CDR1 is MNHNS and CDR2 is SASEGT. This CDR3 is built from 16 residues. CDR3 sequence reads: CASSEGAGTNPYGYTF. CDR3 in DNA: TGTGCCAGCAGTGAAGGGGCAGGCACTAATCCCTATGGCTACACCTTC.

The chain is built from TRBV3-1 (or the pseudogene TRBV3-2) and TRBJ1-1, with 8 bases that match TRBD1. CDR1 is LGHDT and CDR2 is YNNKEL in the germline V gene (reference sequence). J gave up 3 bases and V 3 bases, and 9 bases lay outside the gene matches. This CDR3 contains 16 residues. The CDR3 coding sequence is TGTGCCAGCAGCCATTATCAGGGGGCAGGAGACACTGAAGCTTTCTTT. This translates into CASSHYQGAGDTEAFF.

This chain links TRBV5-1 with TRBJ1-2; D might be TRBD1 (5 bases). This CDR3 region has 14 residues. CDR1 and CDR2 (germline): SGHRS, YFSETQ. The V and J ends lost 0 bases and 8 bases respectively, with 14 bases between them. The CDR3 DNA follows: TGCGCCAGCAGCTTGGTCGACAGTGAGAGCGGCTACACCTTC. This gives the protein CASSLVDSESGYTF. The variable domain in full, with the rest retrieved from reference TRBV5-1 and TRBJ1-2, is KAGVTQTPRYLIKTRGQQVTLSCSPISGHRSVSWYQQTPGQGLQFLFEYFSETQRNKGNFPGRFSGRQFSNSRSEMNVSTLELGDSALYLCASSLVDSESGYTFGSGTRLTVV.

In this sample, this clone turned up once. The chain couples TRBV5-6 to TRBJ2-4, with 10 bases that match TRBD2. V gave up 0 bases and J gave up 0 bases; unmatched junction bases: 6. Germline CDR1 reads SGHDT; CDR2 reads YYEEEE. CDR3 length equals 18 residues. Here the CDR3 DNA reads TGTGCCAGCAGCTTGGTCCCTAGCGGGGGCCTAGCCAAAAACATTCAGTACTTC. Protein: CASSLVPSGGLAKNIQYF.

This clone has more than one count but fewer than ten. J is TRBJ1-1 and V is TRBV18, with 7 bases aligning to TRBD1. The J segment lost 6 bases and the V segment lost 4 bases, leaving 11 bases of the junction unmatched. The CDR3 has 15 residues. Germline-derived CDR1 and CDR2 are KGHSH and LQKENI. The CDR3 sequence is CASSLSTGVSAEAFF. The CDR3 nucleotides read TGTGCCAGCTCACTGTCAACAGGGGTGTCGGCTGAAGCTTTCTTT. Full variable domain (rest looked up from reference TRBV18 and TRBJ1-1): NAGVMQNPRHLVRRRGQEARLRCSPMKGHSHVYWYRQLPEEGLKFMVYLQKENIIDESGMPKERFSAEFPKEGPSILRIQQVVRGDSAAYFCASSLSTGVSAEAFFGQGTRLTVV.

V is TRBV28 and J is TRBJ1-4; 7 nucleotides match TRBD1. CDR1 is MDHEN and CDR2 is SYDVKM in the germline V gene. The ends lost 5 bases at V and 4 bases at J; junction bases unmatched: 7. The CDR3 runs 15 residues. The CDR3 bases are TGTGCCAGCAGTCTGGGGACAGAAAGTAATGAAAAACTGTTTTTT. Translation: CASSLGTESNEKLFF.

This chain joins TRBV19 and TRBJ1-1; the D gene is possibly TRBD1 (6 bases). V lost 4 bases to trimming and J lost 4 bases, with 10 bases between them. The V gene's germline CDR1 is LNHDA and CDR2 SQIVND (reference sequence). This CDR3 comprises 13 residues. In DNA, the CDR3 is TGTGCCAGTAGTAAGGGGGACGTCACTGAAGCTTTCTTT. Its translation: CASSKGDVTEAFF.

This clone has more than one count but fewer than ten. The CDR3 region has the DNA TGTGCCACCAGCAGATCCAGGACTAGCCGGCAGTATTTT. As protein: CATSRSRTSRQYF. This chain links TRBV15 with TRBJ2-3; 8 positions match TRBD2. The trim removed 2 bases at V and 11 bases at J, leaving 6 bases unmatched. The CDR3 sequence is 13 residues long. CDR1 and CDR2 from the germline V gene are LNHNV and YYDKDF (reference sequence).

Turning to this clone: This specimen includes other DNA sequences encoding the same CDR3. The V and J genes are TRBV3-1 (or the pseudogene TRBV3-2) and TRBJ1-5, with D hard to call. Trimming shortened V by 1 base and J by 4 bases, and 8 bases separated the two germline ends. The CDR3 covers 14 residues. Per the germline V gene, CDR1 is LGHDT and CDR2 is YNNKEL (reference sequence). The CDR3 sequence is CASSQGHSNQPQHF. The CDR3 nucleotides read TGTGCCAGCAGCCAAGGACACTCGAATCAGCCCCAGCATTTT.

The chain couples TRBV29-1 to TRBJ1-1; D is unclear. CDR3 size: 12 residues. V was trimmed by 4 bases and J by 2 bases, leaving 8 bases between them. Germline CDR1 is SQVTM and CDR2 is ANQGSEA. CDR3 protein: CSVGNRNTEAFF. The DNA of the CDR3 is TGCAGCGTTGGGAATAGAAACACTGAAGCTTTCTTT.

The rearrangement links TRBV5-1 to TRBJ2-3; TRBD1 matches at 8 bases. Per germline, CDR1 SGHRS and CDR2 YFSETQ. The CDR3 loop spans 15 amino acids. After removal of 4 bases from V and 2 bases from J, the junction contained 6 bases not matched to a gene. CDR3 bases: TGCGCCAGCAGCCTAGCGACAGGGGTCACAGATACGCAGTATTTT. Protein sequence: CASSLATGVTDTQYF.

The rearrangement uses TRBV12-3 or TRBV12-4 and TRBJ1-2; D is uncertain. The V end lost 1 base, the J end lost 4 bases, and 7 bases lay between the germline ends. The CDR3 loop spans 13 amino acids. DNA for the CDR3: TGTGCCAGCAGTTTAGGGCGGACCTATGGCTACACCTTC. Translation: CASSLGRTYGYTF.

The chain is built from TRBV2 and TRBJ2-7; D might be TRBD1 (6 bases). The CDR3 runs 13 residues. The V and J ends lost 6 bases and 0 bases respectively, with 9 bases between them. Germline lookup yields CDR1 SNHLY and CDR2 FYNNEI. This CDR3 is CASSGQISYEQYV. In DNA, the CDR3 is TGTGCCAGCAGCGGACAGATCTCCTACGAGCAGTACGTC.

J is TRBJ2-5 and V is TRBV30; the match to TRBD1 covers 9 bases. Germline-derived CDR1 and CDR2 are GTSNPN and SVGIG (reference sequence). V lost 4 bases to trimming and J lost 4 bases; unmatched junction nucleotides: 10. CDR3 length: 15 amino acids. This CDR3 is CAWTMGTGPGETQYF. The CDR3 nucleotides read TGTGCCTGGACCATGGGGACAGGGCCAGGAGAGACCCAGTACTTC. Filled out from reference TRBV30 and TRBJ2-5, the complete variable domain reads SQTIHQWPATLVQPVGSPLSLECTVEGTSNPNLYWYRQAAGRGLQLLFYSVGIGQISSEVPQNLSASRPQDRQFILSSKKLLLSDSGFYLCAWTMGTGPGETQYFGPGTRLLVL.

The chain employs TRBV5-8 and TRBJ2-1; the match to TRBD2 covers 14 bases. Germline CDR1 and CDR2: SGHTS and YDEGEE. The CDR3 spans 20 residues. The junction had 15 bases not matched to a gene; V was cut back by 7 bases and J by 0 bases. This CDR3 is CASPTPPGLAGASSYNEQFF. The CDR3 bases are TGTGCCAGCCCGACGCCGCCGGGACTAGCGGGGGCCAGCTCCTACAATGAGCAGTTCTTC.